Sequencing of this T cell receptor beta chain was carried out in a study of monozygotic twins with inflammatory bowel disease. CDR3 size: 12 residues. Germline V gene data show CDR1 as MNHEY and CDR2 as SMNVEV (reference sequence). TCRdb processed the 5' RACE reads again and assigns one entry to each CDR3 protein, with no DNA. Here the sample table reports about 41,000 distinct CDR3 sequences. Material for sequencing was blood. The receptor was derived from a human donor with ulcerative colitis or Crohn's disease, or a healthy co-twin of an affected twin (not recorded which). This chain uses TRBV27 with TRBJ2-2. CDR3 loop: CASTGDTGELFF.